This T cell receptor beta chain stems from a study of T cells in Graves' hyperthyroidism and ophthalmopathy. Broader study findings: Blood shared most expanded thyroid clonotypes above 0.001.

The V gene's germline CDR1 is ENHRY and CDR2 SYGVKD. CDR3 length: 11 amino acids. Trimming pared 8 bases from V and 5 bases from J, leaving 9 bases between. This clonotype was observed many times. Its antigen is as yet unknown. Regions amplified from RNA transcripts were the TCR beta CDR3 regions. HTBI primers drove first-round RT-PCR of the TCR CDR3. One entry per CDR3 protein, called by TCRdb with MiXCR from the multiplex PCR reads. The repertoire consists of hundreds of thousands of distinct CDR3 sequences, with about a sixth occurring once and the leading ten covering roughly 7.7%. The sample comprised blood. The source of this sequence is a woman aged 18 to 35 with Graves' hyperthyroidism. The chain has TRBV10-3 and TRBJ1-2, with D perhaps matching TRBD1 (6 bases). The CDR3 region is CAIARGYGYTF. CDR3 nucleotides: TGTGCCATCGCCAGGGGTTATGGCTACACCTTC.